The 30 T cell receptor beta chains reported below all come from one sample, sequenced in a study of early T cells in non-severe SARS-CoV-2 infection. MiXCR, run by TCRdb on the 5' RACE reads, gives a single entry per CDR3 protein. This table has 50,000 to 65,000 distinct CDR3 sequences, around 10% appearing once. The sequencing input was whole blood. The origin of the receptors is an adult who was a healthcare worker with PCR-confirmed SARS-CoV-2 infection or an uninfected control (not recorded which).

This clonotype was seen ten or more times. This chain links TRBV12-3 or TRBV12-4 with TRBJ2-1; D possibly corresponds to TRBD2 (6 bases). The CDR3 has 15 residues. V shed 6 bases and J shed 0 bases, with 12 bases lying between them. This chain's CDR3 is CASSLAQSSYNEQFF. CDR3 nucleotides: TGTGCCAGCAGCCTAGCGCAGAGCTCCTACAATGAGCAGTTCTTC.

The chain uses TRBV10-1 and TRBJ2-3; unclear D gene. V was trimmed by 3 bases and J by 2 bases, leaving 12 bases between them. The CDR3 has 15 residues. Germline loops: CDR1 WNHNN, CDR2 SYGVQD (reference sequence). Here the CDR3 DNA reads TGCGCCAGCAGTGAACTTAAGGGCCTCACAGATACGCAGTATTTT. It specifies CASSELKGLTDTQYF.

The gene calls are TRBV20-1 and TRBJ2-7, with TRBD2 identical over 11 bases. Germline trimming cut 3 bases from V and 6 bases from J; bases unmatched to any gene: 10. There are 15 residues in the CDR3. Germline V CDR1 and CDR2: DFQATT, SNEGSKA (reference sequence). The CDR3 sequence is CSASLTLAGVLEQYF. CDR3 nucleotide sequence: TGCAGTGCTAGCTTAACACTAGCGGGAGTTCTCGAGCAGTACTTC.

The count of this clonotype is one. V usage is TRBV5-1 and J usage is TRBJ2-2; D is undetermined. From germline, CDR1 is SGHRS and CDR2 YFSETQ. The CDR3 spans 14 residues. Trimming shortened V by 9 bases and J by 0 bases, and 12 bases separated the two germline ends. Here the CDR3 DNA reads TGCGCCACCGGTCGCGGCTCGAACACCGGGGAGCTGTTTTTT. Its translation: CATGRGSNTGELFF.

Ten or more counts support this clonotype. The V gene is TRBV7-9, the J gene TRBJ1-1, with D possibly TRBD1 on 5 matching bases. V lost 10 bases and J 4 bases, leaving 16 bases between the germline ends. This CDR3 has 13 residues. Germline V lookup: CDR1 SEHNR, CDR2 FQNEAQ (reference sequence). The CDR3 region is CATNAGSSTEAFF. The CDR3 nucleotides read TGTGCCACAAATGCAGGGTCCAGCACTGAAGCTTTCTTT. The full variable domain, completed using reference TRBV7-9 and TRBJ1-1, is DTGVSQNPRHKITKRGQNVTFRCDPISEHNRLYWYRQTLGQGPEFLTYFQNEAQLEKSRLLSDRFSAERPKGSFSTLEIQRTEQGDSAMYLCATNAGSSTEAFFGQGTRLTVV.

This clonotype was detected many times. The CDR3 DNA follows: TGTGCCAGCAGTCACCCGGATAGGGAGGTGCAGTACTTC. Its translation is CASSHPDREVQYF. The rearrangement uses TRBV6-2 or TRBV6-3 and TRBJ2-7, with D possibly being TRBD2 (6 bases). Germline CDR1 is MNHEY and CDR2 is SVGEGT. The CDR3 spans 13 residues. Trimming left V 5 bases short and J 9 bases short, with 17 bases between.

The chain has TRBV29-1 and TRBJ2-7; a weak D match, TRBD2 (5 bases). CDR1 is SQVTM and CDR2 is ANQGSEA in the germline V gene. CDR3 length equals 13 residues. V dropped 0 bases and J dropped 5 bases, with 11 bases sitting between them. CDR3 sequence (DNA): TGCAGCGTTGAAGATCACCCGGGGAACGAGCAGTACTTC. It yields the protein CSVEDHPGNEQYF.

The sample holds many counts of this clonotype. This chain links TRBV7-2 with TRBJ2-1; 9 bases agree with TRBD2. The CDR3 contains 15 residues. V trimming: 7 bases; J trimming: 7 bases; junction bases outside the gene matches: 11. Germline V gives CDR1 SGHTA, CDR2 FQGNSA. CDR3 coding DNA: TGTGCCAGCACCCCGCGTAGCGGGGGTTGGAATGAGCAGTTCTTC. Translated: CASTPRSGGWNEQFF.

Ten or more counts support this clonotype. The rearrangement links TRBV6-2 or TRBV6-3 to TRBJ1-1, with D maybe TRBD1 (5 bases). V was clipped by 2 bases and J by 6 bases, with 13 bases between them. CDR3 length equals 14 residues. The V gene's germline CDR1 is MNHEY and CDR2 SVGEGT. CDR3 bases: TGTGCCAGCAGTTACCCCCGGGGGGAACCTGAAGCTTTCTTT. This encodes CASSYPRGEPEAFF.

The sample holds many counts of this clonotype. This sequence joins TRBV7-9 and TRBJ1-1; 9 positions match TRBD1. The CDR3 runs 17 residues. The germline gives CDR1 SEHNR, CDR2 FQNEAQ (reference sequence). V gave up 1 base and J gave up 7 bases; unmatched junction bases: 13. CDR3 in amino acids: CASSLEYETGGRFEAFF. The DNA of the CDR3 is TGTGCCAGCAGCTTAGAATACGAGACAGGGGGACGCTTTGAAGCTTTCTTT.

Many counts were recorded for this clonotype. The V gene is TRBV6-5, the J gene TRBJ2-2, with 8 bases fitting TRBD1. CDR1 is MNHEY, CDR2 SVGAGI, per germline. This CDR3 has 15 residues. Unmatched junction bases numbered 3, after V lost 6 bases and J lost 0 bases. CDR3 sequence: CASRQGQANTGELFF. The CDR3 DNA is TGTGCCAGCAGACAGGGACAGGCGAACACCGGGGAGCTGTTTTTT.

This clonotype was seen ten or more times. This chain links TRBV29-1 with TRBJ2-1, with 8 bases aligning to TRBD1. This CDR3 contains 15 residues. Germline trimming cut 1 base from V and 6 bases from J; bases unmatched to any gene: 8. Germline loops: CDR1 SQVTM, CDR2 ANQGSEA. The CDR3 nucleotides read TGCAGCGTTGAAGTTGGCCAGGGGGCGGTCAATGAGCAGTTCTTC. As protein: CSVEVGQGAVNEQFF.

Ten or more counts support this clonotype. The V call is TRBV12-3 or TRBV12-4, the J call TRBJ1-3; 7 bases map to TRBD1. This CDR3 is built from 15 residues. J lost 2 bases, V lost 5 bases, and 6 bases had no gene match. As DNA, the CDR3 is TGTGCCAGCAGTCGAGCCACAGGGGCTGGAAACACCATATATTTT. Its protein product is CASSRATGAGNTIYF.

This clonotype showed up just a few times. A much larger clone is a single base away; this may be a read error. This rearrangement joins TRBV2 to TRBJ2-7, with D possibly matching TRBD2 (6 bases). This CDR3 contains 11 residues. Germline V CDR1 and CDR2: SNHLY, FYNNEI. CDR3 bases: TGTGTCAGCAGGAAGGAGGGGGAGCAGTACTTC. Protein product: CVSRKEGEQYF. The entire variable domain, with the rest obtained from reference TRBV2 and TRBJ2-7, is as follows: EPEVTQTPSHQVTQMGQEVILRCVPISNHLYFYWYRQILGQKVEFLVSFYNNEISEKSEIFDDQFSVERPDGSNFTLKIRSTKLEDSAMYFCVSRKEGEQYFGPGTRLTVT.

CDR3 protein: CASSLAGQRNSPLHF. Here the CDR3 DNA reads TGTGCCAGCAGCTTAGCGGGACAGCGGAATTCACCCCTCCACTTT. The rearrangement links TRBV7-8 to TRBJ1-6, with TRBD1 identical over 7 bases. The J segment lost 7 bases and the V segment lost 0 bases, leaving 3 bases of the junction unmatched. Germline lookup yields CDR1 SGHVS and CDR2 FQNEAQ. The CDR3 is made up of 15 amino acids.

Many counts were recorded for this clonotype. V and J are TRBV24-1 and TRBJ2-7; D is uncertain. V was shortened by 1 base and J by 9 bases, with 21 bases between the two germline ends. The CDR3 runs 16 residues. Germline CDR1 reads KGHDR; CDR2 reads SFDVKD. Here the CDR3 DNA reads TGTGCCACCAGTGATTTTCCGACCCCGAATCCCTATCGGCAGTACTTC. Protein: CATSDFPTPNPYRQYF.

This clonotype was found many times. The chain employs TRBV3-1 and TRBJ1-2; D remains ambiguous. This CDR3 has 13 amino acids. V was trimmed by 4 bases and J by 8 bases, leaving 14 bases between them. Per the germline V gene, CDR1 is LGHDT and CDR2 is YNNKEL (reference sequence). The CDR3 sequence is CASSPPDPRGYTF. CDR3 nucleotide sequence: TGTGCCAGCAGCCCTCCGGACCCTCGCGGCTACACCTTC.

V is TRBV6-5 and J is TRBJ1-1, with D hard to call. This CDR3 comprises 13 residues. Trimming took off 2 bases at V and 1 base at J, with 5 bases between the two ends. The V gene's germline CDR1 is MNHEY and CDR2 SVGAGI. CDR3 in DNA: TGTGCCAGCAGTTACGAAGAGAACACTGAAGCTTTCTTT. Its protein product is CASSYEENTEAFF.

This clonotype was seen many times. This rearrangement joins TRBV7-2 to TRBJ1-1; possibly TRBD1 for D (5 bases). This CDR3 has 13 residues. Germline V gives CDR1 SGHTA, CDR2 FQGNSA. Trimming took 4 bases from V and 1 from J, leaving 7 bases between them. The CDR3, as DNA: TGTGCCAGCAGCTCCGACAGGAACACTGAAGCTTTCTTT. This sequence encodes CASSSDRNTEAFF.

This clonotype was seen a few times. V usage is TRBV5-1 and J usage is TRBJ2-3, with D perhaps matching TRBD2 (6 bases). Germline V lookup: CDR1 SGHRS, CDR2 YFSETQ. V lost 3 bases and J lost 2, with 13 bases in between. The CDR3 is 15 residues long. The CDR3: CASSWRGGSTDTQYF. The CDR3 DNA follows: TGCGCCAGCAGCTGGCGTGGAGGGTCCACAGATACGCAGTATTTT.

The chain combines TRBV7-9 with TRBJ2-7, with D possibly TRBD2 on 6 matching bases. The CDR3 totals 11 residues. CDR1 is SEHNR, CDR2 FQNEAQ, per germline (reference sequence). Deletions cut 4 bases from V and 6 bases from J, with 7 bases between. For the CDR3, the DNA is TGTGCCAGCAGCTGGGGGGTCGAGCAGTACTTC. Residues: CASSWGVEQYF.

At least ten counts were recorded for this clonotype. The DNA for the CDR3 is TGTGCCAGTTTAGGCCGACGGGATCAGCCCCAGCATTTT. Its translation: CASLGRRDQPQHF. This sequence joins TRBV19 and TRBJ1-5; D call uncertain. V dropped 8 bases and J dropped 5 bases, with 13 bases sitting between them. The length of the CDR3 is 13 residues. The V gene's germline CDR1 is LNHDA and CDR2 SQIVND (reference sequence).

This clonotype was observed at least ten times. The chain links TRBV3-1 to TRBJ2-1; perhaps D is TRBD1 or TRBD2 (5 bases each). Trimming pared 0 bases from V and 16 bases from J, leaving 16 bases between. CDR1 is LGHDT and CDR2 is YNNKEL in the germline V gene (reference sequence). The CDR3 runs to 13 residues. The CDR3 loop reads CASSQDGRDALFF. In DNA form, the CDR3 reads TGTGCCAGCAGCCAAGATGGCCGGGACGCCCTTTTCTTC.

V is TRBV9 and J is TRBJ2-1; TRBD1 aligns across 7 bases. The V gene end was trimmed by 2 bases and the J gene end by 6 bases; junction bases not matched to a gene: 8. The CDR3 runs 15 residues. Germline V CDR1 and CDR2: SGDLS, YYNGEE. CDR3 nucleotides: TGTGCCAGCAGCGTCCCAGGGGGAGTCTGCAATGAGCAGTTCTTC. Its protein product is CASSVPGGVCNEQFF.

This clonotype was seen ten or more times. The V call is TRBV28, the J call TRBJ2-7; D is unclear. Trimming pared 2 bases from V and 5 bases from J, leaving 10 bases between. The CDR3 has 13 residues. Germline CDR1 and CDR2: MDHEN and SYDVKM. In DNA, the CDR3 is TGTGCCAGCAGTTTAATAGGTTTCGACGAGCAGTACTTC. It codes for CASSLIGFDEQYF.

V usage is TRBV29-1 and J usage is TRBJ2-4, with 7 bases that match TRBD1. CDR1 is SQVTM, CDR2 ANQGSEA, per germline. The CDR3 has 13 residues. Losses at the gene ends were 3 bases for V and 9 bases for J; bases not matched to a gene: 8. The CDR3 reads CSVDRDSGGIQYF. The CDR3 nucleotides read TGCAGCGTTGATCGGGACAGCGGTGGCATTCAGTACTTC.

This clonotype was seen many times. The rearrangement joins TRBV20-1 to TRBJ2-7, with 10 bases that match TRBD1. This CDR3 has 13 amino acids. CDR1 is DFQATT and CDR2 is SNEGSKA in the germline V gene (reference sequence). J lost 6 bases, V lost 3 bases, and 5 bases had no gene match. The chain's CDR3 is CSASSRTGGEQYF. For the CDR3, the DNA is TGCAGTGCTAGTTCTAGGACAGGGGGCGAGCAGTACTTC.

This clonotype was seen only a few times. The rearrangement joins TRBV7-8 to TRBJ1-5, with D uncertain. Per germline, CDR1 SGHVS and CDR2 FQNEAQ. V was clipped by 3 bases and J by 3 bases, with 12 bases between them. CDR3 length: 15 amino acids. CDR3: CASSLMSRNNQPQHF. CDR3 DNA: TGTGCCAGCAGCTTGATGTCCAGAAACAATCAGCCCCAGCATTTT.

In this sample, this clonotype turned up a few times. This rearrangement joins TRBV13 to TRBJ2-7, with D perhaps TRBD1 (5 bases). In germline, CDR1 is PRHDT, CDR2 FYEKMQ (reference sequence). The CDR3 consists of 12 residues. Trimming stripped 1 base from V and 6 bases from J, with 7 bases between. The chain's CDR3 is CASSLERGEQYF. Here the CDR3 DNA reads TGTGCCAGCAGCTTAGAAAGGGGCGAGCAGTACTTC.

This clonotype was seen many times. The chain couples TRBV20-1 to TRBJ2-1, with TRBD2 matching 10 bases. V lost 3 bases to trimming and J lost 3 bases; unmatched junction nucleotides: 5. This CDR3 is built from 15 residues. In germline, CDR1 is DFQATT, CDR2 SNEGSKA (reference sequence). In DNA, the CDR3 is TGCAGTGCTAGTATTCGGACTAGCGGCTACAATGAGCAGTTCTTC. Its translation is CSASIRTSGYNEQFF.